The present T cell receptor (beta chain) was sequenced within a study of blood T cell repertoires in COVID-19. The wider study: Nucleic acid was either cDNA or gDNA, and it came from T cells, B-cell-depleted T cells, or PBMCs.

CDR3 length equals 15 residues. Germline-derived CDR1 and CDR2 are SNHLY and FYNNEI. Between the trimmed V and J ends, which lost 3 bases and 6 bases, there was a span of 14 bases. Under the authors' procedure: Cell counts per sample came from amplifying reference gene primers. The repertoire was sequenced with immunoSEQ multiplex PCR; TCRdb's copy has only in-frame clones and lacks some. V and J calls plus clone size are reproduced from that table; the DNA served to infer D and trimming. The sample contains about 80,000 clones, around 88% of which appear only once. The J gene is TRBJ2-2, the V gene TRBV2, with D possibly matching TRBD2 (5 bases). The source is a man aged 80 or over with active or convalescent COVID-19. Sequenced material: peripheral blood. The CDR3 DNA reads TGTGCCAGCAGTGATACGGGGTTTCGAGCCGGGGAGCTGTTTTTT. It yields the protein CASSDTGFRAGELFF.